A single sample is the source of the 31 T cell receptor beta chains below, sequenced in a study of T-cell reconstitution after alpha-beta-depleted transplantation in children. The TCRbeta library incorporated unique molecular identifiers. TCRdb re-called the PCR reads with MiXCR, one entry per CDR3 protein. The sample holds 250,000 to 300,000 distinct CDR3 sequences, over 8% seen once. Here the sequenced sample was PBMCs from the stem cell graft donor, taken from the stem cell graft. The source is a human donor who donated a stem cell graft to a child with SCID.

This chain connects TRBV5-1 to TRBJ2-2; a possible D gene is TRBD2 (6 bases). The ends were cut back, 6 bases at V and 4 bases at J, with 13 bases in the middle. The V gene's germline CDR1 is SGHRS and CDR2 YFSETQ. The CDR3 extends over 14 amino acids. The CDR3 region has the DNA TGCGCCAGCACGGGAGACTCAACCACCGGGGAGCTGTTTTTT. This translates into CASTGDSTTGELFF.

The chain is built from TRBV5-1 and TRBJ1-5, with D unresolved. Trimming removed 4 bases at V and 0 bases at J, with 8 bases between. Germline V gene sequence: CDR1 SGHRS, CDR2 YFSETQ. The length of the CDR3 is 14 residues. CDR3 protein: CASSVDGSNQPQHF. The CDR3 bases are TGCGCCAGCAGCGTCGACGGTAGCAATCAGCCCCAGCATTTT.

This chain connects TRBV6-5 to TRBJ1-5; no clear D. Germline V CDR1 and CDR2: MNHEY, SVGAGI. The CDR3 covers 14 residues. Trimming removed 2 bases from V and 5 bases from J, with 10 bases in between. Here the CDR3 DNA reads TGTGCCAGCAGTTACGTCGGAACTTATCAGCCCCAGCATTTT. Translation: CASSYVGTYQPQHF.

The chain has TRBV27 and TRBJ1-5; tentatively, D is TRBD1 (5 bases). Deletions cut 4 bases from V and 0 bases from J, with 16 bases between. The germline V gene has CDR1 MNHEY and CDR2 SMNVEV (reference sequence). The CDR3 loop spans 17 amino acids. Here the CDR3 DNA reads TGTGCCAGCAGTTCGCGTAACGGGGACGTTAGCAATCAGCCCCAGCATTTT. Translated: CASSSRNGDVSNQPQHF.

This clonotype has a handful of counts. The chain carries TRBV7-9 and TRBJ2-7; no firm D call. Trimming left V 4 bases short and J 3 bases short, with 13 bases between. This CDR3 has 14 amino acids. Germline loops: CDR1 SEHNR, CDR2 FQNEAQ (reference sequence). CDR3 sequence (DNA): TGTGCCAGCAGCTATATTACAGCGTACTACGAGCAGTACTTC. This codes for CASSYITAYYEQYF.

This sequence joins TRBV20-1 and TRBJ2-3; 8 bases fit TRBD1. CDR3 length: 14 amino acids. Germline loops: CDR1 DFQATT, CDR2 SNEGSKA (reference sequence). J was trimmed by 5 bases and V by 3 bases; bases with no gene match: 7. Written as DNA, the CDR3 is TGCAGTGCTAGCTCAGGACAGGGATTAGATACGCAGTATTTT. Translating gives CSASSGQGLDTQYF.

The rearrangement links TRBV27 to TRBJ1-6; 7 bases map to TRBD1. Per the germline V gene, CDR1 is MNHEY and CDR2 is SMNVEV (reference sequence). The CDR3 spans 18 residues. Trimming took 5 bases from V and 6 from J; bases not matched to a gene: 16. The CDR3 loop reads CASSARVSLAGGNSPLHF. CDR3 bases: TGTGCCAGCAGTGCTCGGGTCAGCCTAGCAGGGGGTAATTCACCCCTCCACTTT.

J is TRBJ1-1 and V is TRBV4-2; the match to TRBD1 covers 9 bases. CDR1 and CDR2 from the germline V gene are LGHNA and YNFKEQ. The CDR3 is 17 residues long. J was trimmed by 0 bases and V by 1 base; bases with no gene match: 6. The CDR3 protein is CASSQAGTGKMNTEAFF. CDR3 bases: TGTGCCAGCAGCCAAGCCGGGACAGGGAAGATGAACACTGAAGCTTTCTTT.

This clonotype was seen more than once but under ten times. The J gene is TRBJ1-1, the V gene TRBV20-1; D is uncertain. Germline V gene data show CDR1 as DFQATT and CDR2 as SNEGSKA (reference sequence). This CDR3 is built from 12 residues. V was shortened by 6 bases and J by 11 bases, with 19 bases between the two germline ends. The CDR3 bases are TGCAGTGCGCACGACCCTCCTGAGGAGGCTTTCTTT. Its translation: CSAHDPPEEAFF.

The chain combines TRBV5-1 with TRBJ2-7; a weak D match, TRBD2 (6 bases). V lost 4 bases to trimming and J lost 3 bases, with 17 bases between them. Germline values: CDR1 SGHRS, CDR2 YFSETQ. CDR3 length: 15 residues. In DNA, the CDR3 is TGCGCCAGCAGCCCCACCCCGGGACTGAGCTACGAGCAGTACTTC. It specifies CASSPTPGLSYEQYF. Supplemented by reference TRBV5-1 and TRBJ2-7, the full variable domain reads KAGVTQTPRYLIKTRGQQVTLSCSPISGHRSVSWYQQTPGQGLQFLFEYFSETQRNKGNFPGRFSGRQFSNSRSEMNVSTLELGDSALYLCASSPTPGLSYEQYFGPGTRLTVT.

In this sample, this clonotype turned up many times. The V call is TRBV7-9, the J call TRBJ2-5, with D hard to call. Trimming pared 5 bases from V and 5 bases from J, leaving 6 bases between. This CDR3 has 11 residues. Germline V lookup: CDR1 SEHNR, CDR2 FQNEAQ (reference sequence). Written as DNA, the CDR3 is TGTGCCAGCAGCCGTGCGGAGACCCAGTACTTC. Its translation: CASSRAETQYF.

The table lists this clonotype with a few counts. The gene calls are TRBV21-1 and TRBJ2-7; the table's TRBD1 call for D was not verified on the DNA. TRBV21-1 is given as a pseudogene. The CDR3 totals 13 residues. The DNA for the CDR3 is TGTGCCAGCAGCAAACCAGGGCGGAACGAGCAGTACTTC. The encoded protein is CASSKPGRNEQYF.

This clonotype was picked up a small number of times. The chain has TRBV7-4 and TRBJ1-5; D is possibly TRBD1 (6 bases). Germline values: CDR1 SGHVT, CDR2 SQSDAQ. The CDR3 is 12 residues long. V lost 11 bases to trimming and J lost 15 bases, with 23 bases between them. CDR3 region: CARVQGFYLWHF. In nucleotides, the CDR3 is TGTGCCCGAGTACAGGGTTTTTATTTGTGGCATTTT.

The CDR3 DNA reads TGCAGTGCACCTAGCGGGGGGGTCTCCTACAATGAGCAGTTCTTC. Amino acids: CSAPSGGVSYNEQFF. This chain links TRBV20-1 with TRBJ2-1, with 12 bases that match TRBD2. CDR1 is DFQATT and CDR2 is SNEGSKA in the germline V gene (reference sequence). The CDR3 is made up of 15 amino acids. V was clipped by 6 bases and J by 0 bases; unmatched bases: 3.

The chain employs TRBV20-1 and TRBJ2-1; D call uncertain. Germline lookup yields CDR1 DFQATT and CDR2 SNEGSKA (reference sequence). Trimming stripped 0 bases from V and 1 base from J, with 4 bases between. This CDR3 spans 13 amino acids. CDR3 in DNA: TGCAGTGCTAGAGATGGGTCCTACAATGAGCAGTTCTTC. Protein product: CSARDGSYNEQFF.

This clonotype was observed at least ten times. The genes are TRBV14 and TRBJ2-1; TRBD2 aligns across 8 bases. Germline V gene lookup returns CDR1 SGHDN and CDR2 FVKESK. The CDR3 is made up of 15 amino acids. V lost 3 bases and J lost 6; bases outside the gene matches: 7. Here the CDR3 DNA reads TGTGCCAGCAGCCAGCGGGGGGCCATGATCAATGAGCAGTTCTTC. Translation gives CASSQRGAMINEQFF.

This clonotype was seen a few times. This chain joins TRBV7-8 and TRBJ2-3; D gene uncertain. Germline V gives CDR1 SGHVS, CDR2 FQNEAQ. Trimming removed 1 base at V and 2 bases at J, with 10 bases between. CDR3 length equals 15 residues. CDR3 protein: CASSLDGVVTDTQYF. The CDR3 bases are TGTGCCAGCAGCTTAGACGGAGTCGTCACAGATACGCAGTATTTT.

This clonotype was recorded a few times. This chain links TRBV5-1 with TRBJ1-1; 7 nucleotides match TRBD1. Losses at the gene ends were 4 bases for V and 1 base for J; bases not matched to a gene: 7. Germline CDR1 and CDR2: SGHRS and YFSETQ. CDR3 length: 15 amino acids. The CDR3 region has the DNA TGCGCCAGCAGCCCCGGGACAGCTCAGAACACTGAAGCTTTCTTT. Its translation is CASSPGTAQNTEAFF.

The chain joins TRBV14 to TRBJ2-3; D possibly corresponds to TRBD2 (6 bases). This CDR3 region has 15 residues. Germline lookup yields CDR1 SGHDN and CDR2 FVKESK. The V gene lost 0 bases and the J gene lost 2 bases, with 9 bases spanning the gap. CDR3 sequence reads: CASSQEVAVTDTQYF. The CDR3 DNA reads TGTGCCAGCAGCCAAGAAGTAGCGGTCACAGATACGCAGTATTTT. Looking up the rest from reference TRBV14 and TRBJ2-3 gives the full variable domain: EAGVTQFPSHSVIEKGQTVTLRCDPISGHDNLYWYRRVMGKEIKFLLHFVKESKQDESGMPNNRFLAERTGGTYSTLKVQPAELEDSGVYFCASSQEVAVTDTQYFGPGTRLTVL.

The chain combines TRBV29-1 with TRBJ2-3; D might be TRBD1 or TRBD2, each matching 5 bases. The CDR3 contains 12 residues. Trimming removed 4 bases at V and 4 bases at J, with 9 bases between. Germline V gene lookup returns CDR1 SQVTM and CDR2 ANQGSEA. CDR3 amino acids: CSVVQGADTQYF. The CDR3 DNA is TGCAGCGTTGTTCAGGGAGCAGATACGCAGTATTTT.

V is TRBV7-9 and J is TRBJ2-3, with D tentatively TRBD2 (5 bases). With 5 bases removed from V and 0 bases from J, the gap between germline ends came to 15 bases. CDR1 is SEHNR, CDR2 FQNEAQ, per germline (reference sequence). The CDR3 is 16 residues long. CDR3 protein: CASSGPKSGSTDTQYF. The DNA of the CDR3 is TGTGCCAGCAGCGGGCCCAAAAGCGGTAGCACAGATACGCAGTATTTT.

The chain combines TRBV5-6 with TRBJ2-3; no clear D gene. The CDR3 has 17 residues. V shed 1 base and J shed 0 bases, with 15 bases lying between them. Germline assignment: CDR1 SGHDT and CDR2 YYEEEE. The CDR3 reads CASSLILVPQSTDTQYF. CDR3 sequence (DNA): TGTGCCAGCAGCTTGATTCTGGTCCCACAAAGCACAGATACGCAGTATTTT. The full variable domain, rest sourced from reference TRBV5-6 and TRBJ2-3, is DAGVTQSPTHLIKTRGQQVTLRCSPKSGHDTVSWYQQALGQGPQFIFQYYEEEERQRGNFPDRFSGHQFPNYSSELNVNALLLGDSALYLCASSLILVPQSTDTQYFGPGTRLTVL.

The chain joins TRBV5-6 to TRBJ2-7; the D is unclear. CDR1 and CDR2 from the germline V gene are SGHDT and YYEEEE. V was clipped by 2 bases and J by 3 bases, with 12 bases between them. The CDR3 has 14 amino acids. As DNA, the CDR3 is TGTGCCAGCAGCTTTTCAAGGGCGTACTACGAGCAGTACTTC. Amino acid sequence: CASSFSRAYYEQYF.

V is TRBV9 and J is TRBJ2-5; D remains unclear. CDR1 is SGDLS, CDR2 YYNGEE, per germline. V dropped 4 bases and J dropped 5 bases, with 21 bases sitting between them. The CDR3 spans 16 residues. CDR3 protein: CASSFSASFKRETQYF. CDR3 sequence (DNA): TGTGCCAGCAGCTTTTCCGCTAGTTTTAAGAGGGAGACCCAGTACTTC.

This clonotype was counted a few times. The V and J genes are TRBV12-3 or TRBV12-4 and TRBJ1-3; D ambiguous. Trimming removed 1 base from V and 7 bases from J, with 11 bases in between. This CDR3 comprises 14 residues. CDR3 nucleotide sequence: TGTGCCAGCAGTTTAGGAGGACTAAAGAACACCATATATTTT. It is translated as CASSLGGLKNTIYF.

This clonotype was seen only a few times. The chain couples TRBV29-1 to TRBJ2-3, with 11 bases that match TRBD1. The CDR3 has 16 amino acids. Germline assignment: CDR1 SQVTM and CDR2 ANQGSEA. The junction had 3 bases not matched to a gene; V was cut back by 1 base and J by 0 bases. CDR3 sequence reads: CSVEVRDRGSTDTQYF. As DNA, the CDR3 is TGCAGCGTTGAAGTAAGGGACAGGGGGAGCACAGATACGCAGTATTTT.

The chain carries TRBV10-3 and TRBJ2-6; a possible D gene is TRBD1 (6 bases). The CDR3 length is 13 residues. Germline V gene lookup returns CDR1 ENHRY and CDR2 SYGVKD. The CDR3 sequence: CATQGSGANVLTF. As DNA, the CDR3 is TGTGCAACACAGGGTTCTGGGGCCAACGTCCTGACTTTC.

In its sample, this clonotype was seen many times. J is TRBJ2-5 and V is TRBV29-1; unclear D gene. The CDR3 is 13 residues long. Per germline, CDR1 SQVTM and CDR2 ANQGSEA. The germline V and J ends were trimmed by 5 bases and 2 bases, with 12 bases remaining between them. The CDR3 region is CSVRGQNQETQYF. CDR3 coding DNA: TGCAGCGTTAGAGGCCAGAATCAAGAGACCCAGTACTTC.

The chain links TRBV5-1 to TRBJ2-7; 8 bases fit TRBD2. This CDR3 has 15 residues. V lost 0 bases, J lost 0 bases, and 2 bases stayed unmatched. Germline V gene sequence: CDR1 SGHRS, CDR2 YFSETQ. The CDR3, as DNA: TGCGCCAGCAGCTTGGTCGGGGGGGTCTCCTACGAGCAGTACTTC. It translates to CASSLVGGVSYEQYF.

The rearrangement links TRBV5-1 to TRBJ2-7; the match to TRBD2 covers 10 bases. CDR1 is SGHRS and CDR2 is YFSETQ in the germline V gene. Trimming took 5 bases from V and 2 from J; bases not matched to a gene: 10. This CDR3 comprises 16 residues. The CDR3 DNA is TGCGCCAGCAGTCGAGAGCGGGGGGGCCTAACCTACGAGCAGTACTTC. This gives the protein CASSRERGGLTYEQYF. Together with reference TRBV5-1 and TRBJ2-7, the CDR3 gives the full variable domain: KAGVTQTPRYLIKTRGQQVTLSCSPISGHRSVSWYQQTPGQGLQFLFEYFSETQRNKGNFPGRFSGRQFSNSRSEMNVSTLELGDSALYLCASSRERGGLTYEQYFGPGTRLTVT.

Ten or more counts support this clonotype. CDR3 bases: TGCGCCAGCACCGAAAGGGAGACCCAGTACTTC. As protein: CASTERETQYF. The genes are TRBV5-1 and TRBJ2-5; D gene uncertain. This CDR3 comprises 11 residues. Trimming took 6 bases from V and 5 from J, leaving 8 bases between them. Germline V gene data show CDR1 as SGHRS and CDR2 as YFSETQ.